The 28 T cell receptor beta chains below come from one sample, sequenced in a study of regulatory T cells in long-lasting Graves disease. Time point of the sample: newly diagnosed GD, antithyroid drugs for less than 3 months. The TCR library was prepared using RNA isolated from PBMCs. Researchers made TCR beta libraries by using iRepertoire HTBI primers and running Arm-PCR on CDR3 regions. Via MiXCR, TCRdb re-called the multiplex PCR reads, giving one row per CDR3 protein. Among approximately 400,000 distinct CDR3 sequences, 15% were seen once, and the ten largest hold approximately 22%. This material consisted of peripheral blood mononuclear cells (PBMCs), taken at new diagnosis, from a patient treated with antithyroid drugs. These receptors all stem from a female donor with Graves disease.

This clonotype was counted many times. This rearrangement joins TRBV28 to TRBJ2-4; 7 bases fit TRBD2. Germline values: CDR1 MDHEN, CDR2 SYDVKM. This CDR3 spans 13 amino acids. V shed 3 bases and J 5 bases; nucleotides not matched to a gene: 1. Here the CDR3 reads CASSFRGENIQYF. CDR3 DNA sequence: TGTGCCAGCAGTTTCCGGGGGGAAAACATTCAGTACTTC.

This clonotype was seen at least ten times. The chain links TRBV3-1 to TRBJ1-1; D gene unclear. Germline CDR1 and CDR2: LGHDT and YNNKEL (reference sequence). Trimming removed 1 base at V and 7 bases at J, with 10 bases between. This CDR3 is 13 amino acids long. The CDR3 DNA follows: TGTGCCAGCAGCCAAGTTAGGGCGGGTGAAGCTTTCTTT. Its translation is CASSQVRAGEAFF.

In this sample, this clonotype turned up many times. The chain is built from TRBV29-1 and TRBJ1-4, with no clear D. Germline V gene data show CDR1 as SQVTM and CDR2 as ANQGSEA. The CDR3 contains 14 residues. V lost 7 bases and J 8 bases, leaving 20 bases between the germline ends. The CDR3 sequence is CSARLTTSSEKLFF. The CDR3, as DNA: TGCAGCGCCCGACTGACGACCTCGTCGGAAAAACTGTTTTTT.

As for this clonotype: A much larger clone differs by one base, so this may be a read error. This sequence joins TRBV3-1 and TRBJ2-2; D gene ambiguous. This CDR3 is 13 amino acids long. Per the germline V gene, CDR1 is LGHDT and CDR2 is YNNKEL (reference sequence). V lost 2 bases, J lost 5 bases, and 6 bases lay in between. The CDR3 loop reads CASSQTVTGELFF. Here the CDR3 DNA reads TGTGCCAGCAGCCAAACAGTTACCGGGGAGCTGTTTTTT.

This clonotype was counted at least ten times. This sequence joins TRBV2 and TRBJ2-7; TRBD1 matches at 10 bases. J lost 7 bases, V lost 6 bases, and 9 bases had no gene match. In germline, CDR1 is SNHLY, CDR2 FYNNEI. This CDR3 comprises 14 residues. The CDR3 is CASRAGTGVREQYF. CDR3 coding DNA: TGTGCCAGCAGAGCCGGGACAGGGGTGAGGGAGCAGTACTTC.

This clonotype showed up just a few times. The chain is built from TRBV12-3 or TRBV12-4 and TRBJ1-2; D uncertain. With 7 bases removed from V and 8 bases from J, the gap between germline ends came to 14 bases. The CDR3 length is 12 residues. CDR3 nucleotide sequence: TGTGCCAGCACCTGGGAGGGTTGGGGCTACACCTTC. This translates into CASTWEGWGYTF.

This clonotype was seen many times. The chain employs TRBV12-3 or TRBV12-4 and TRBJ2-2; no firm D call. This CDR3 region has 14 residues. Deletions cut 4 bases from V and 0 bases from J, with 6 bases between. The CDR3 is CASSWRANTGELFF. CDR3 bases: TGTGCCAGCAGTTGGAGAGCGAACACCGGGGAGCTGTTTTTT.

The chain uses TRBV20-1 and TRBJ2-2, with 10 nucleotides matching TRBD2. The CDR3 totals 15 residues. Losses at the gene ends were 4 bases for V and 5 bases for J; bases not matched to a gene: 7. Germline CDR1 reads DFQATT; CDR2 reads SNEGSKA (reference sequence). CDR3 protein: CSATSGGARTGELFF. As DNA, the CDR3 is TGCAGTGCTACCAGCGGGGGGGCTCGTACCGGGGAGCTGTTTTTT.

The genes are TRBV20-1 and TRBJ1-5; TRBD1 agrees at 8 bases. This CDR3 has 13 amino acids. V gave up 3 bases and J gave up 4 bases; unmatched junction bases: 2. Looked up from germline, CDR1 is DFQATT and CDR2 is SNEGSKA (reference sequence). The CDR3 sequence is CSARTGVNQPQHF. CDR3 bases: TGCAGTGCTAGGACAGGGGTTAATCAGCCCCAGCATTTT.

This chain joins TRBV3-1 and TRBJ2-6; maybe TRBD1 (5 bases). The CDR3 has 18 amino acids. With 1 base removed from V and 0 bases from J, the gap between germline ends came to 13 bases. Germline CDR1 is LGHDT and CDR2 is YNNKEL (reference sequence). The CDR3 reads CASSQGDRANSGANVLTF. The CDR3 DNA reads TGTGCCAGCAGCCAAGGTGACAGAGCGAACTCTGGGGCCAACGTCCTGACTTTC.

This clonotype was seen at least ten times. This chain uses TRBV27 with TRBJ1-3; D is perhaps TRBD1 (5 bases). Germline loops: CDR1 MNHEY, CDR2 SMNVEV (reference sequence). The CDR3 contains 14 residues. The V gene lost 6 bases and the J gene lost 7 bases, with 16 bases spanning the gap. Here the CDR3 DNA reads TGTGCCAGCAGAGGAGACAGACTTGCTAACACCATATATTTT. Translation gives CASRGDRLANTIYF.

The count of this clonotype is one. The chain uses TRBV12-3 or TRBV12-4 and TRBJ2-7, with TRBD2 matching 8 bases. The V segment lost 5 bases and the J segment 6 bases; nucleotides outside the gene matches: 9. The CDR3 length is 14 residues. The CDR3 here is CASSVAGGVSEQYF. CDR3 bases: TGTGCCAGCAGTGTCGCGGGGGGTGTCTCCGAGCAGTACTTC.

V is TRBV5-1 and J is TRBJ2-5; maybe TRBD2 (6 bases). The CDR3 is made up of 14 amino acids. V was shortened by 4 bases and J by 3 bases, with 13 bases between the two germline ends. CDR1 is SGHRS and CDR2 is YFSETQ in the germline V gene. This chain's CDR3 is CASSTFREEETQYF. The CDR3 DNA reads TGCGCCAGCAGCACATTTAGGGAGGAAGAGACCCAGTACTTC.

V usage is TRBV27 and J usage is TRBJ2-2, with D maybe TRBD1 (5 bases). Trimming took off 3 bases at V and 7 bases at J, with 15 bases between the two ends. CDR3 length equals 15 residues. The germline CDR1 and CDR2 sequences are MNHEY and SMNVEV (reference sequence). CDR3 sequence reads: CASSFAQGIGGELFF. CDR3 DNA sequence: TGTGCCAGCAGTTTCGCGCAGGGTATTGGCGGGGAGCTGTTTTTT.

The V call is TRBV27, the J call TRBJ2-7, with TRBD1 matching 9 bases. After removal of 5 bases from V and 2 bases from J, the junction contained 7 bases not matched to a gene. Looked up from germline, CDR1 is MNHEY and CDR2 is SMNVEV (reference sequence). This CDR3 contains 15 residues. CDR3 amino acids: CASSDSRQGAYEQYF. CDR3 coding DNA: TGTGCCAGCAGTGATTCAAGACAGGGGGCCTACGAGCAGTACTTC.

In regard to this clonotype: This may be a read error, as it is one base from a much larger clone. The J gene is TRBJ2-4, the V gene TRBV12-3 or TRBV12-4; no clear D gene. The CDR3 is made up of 12 amino acids. Trimming removed 5 bases at V and 13 bases at J, with 15 bases between. CDR3 amino acids: CASSRALGEQYF. The DNA of the CDR3 is TGTGCCAGCAGTCGTGCTTTGGGTGAGCAGTACTTC.

This clonotype has at least ten counts. This rearrangement joins TRBV4-1 to TRBJ2-7; weak D call: TRBD1 (6 bases). Germline assignment: CDR1 MGHRA and CDR2 YSYEKL. The CDR3 has 14 residues. Trimming cost V 5 bases and J 2 bases, with 13 bases left between them. The CDR3 DNA reads as TGCGCCAGCAGCAATCCCGGACAGACCTACGAGCAGTACTTC. Encoded protein: CASSNPGQTYEQYF.

This clonotype has only a few counts. The chain is built from TRBV12-5 and TRBJ1-4; D ambiguous. The CDR3 consists of 11 residues. V was cut by 5 bases and J by 6 bases, with 4 bases left in between. Germline assignment: CDR1 LGHNT and CDR2 FRNRAP. This CDR3 reads CASGGDEKLFF. CDR3 nucleotide sequence: TGTGCTAGTGGTGGAGATGAAAAACTGTTTTTT.

The chain has TRBV12-3 or TRBV12-4 and TRBJ1-6, with D perhaps TRBD1 (5 bases). Deletions cut 5 bases from V and 13 bases from J, with 15 bases between. The CDR3 spans 13 residues. The CDR3 region is CASSQGPPQPLHF. CDR3 coding DNA: TGTGCCAGCAGTCAGGGACCGCCGCAGCCCCTCCACTTT.

The rearrangement links TRBV12-3 or TRBV12-4 to TRBJ1-2, with 8 bases fitting TRBD1. The trim removed 5 bases at V and 8 bases at J, leaving 7 bases unmatched. The CDR3 contains 13 residues. The CDR3 DNA is TGTGCCAGCAGTCTAACAGGGGGAGTCGGCTACACCTTC. Its translation is CASSLTGGVGYTF.

For this clonotype: A much larger clone is a single base away; this may be a read error. The chain recombines TRBV12-3 or TRBV12-4 with TRBJ2-5; 7 positions match TRBD2. V gave up 8 bases and J gave up 11 bases; unmatched junction bases: 14. This CDR3 has 13 amino acids. The CDR3 reads CASRPVAGDEQYF. For the CDR3, the DNA is TGTGCCAGCCGCCCCGTAGCGGGTGATGAGCAGTACTTC.

This clonotype came up once. A single base separates this from a much larger clone, so it may be a read error. The gene calls are TRBV3-1 and TRBJ2-5, with a possible D match to TRBD2 (6 bases). Germline-derived CDR1 and CDR2 are LGHDT and YNNKEL (reference sequence). The CDR3 loop spans 15 amino acids. The CDR3 bases are TGTGTCAGCAGCCCGACAAATTTAGGAGGGGAGACCCAGTACTTC. Amino acids: CVSSPTNLGGETQYF.

The chain employs TRBV7-3 and TRBJ2-3; D is perhaps TRBD2 (6 bases). Germline V gene data show CDR1 as SGHTA and CDR2 as FQGTGA. Deletions cut 5 bases from V and 7 bases from J, with 22 bases between. The CDR3 runs 16 residues. CDR3 nucleotides: TGTGCCAGCAGCGATGAGCCCCACGGGAGAGGGTATACGCAGTATTTT. This translates into CASSDEPHGRGYTQYF.

This clonotype was detected ten times or more. This chain joins TRBV11-2 and TRBJ2-3; 13 bases match TRBD2. Germline V gives CDR1 SGHAT, CDR2 FQNNGV. CDR3 length equals 16 residues. V shed 3 bases, J shed 7 bases, and the junction held 7 bases outside the gene matches. The CDR3 coding sequence is TGTGCCAGCAGCTTTGGACTAGCGGGGGTTGGGAATACGCAGTATTTT. Translated: CASSFGLAGVGNTQYF. Filled out from reference TRBV11-2 and TRBJ2-3, the complete variable domain reads EAGVAQSPRYKIIEKRQSVAFWCNPISGHATLYWYQQILGQGPKLLIQFQNNGVVDDSQLPKDRFSAERLKGVDSTLKIQPAKLEDSAVYLCASSFGLAGVGNTQYFGPGTRLTVL.

Many counts were recorded for this clonotype. The V gene is TRBV6-1, the J gene TRBJ2-7, with D perhaps TRBD1 or TRBD2 (5 bases each). The ends were cut back, 7 bases at V and 3 bases at J, with 19 bases in the middle. Germline loops: CDR1 MNHNS, CDR2 SASEGT. The CDR3 loop spans 15 amino acids. The CDR3 region is CASKKGRIPGYEQYF. The CDR3 coding sequence is TGTGCCAGCAAAAAGGGACGGATACCCGGCTACGAGCAGTACTTC.

Many counts were recorded for this clonotype. The chain uses TRBV19 and TRBJ2-6, with a tentative D call TRBD1 (5 bases). V lost 3 bases and J lost 3, with 9 bases in between. This CDR3 has 15 residues. Germline V gene data show CDR1 as LNHDA and CDR2 as SQIVND (reference sequence). CDR3 loop: CASSILRDGANVLTF. In DNA form, the CDR3 reads TGTGCCAGTAGTATTCTCAGGGATGGGGCCAACGTCCTGACTTTC.

This clonotype has just a few counts. No conserved phenylalanine or tryptophan ends this CDR3, so it is likely a read error. The rearrangement uses TRBV3-1 and TRBJ2-3, with 9 bases matching TRBD2. The V and J ends lost 1 base and 2 bases, in that order; junction bases with no gene match: 10. The CDR3 totals 18 residues. In germline, CDR1 is LGHDT, CDR2 YNNKEL (reference sequence). The CDR3 DNA reads as TGTGCCAGCAGCCAAGTCTCGATAGCGGGGGCGCACACAGATACGCAGTATCTT. Protein: CASSQVSIAGAHTDTQYL.

This clonotype was picked up many times. The chain is built from TRBV11-2 and TRBJ2-7; D perhaps matches TRBD2 (5 bases). The V gene lost 2 bases and the J gene lost 0 bases, with 8 bases spanning the gap. This CDR3 has 14 residues. Per the germline V gene, CDR1 is SGHAT and CDR2 is FQNNGV. The CDR3 spells CASSLRGRSYEQYF. CDR3 sequence (DNA): TGTGCCAGCAGCTTACGAGGGCGCTCCTACGAGCAGTACTTC. The full variable domain, with the rest looked up from reference TRBV11-2 and TRBJ2-7, is EAGVAQSPRYKIIEKRQSVAFWCNPISGHATLYWYQQILGQGPKLLIQFQNNGVVDDSQLPKDRFSAERLKGVDSTLKIQPAKLEDSAVYLCASSLRGRSYEQYFGPGTRLTVT.